This T cell receptor (beta chain) is drawn from a study of T cell responses to AZD1222 COVID-19 vaccine. The V end was cut by 1 base, the J end by 4 bases, with 10 bases between. The CDR3 is 14 residues long. Germline V gene lookup returns CDR1 LGHDT and CDR2 YNNKEL (reference sequence). This table comes from immunoSEQ multiplex PCR, and its TCRdb copy is limited to in-frame clones, with some not included. The sample has about 79,000 clones; around 84% are singletons. The sequence was collected from an adult in good health. This chain joins TRBV3-1 (or the pseudogene TRBV3-2) and TRBJ1-2; D is undetermined. The sequenced sample was peripheral blood, obtained on day 0 of AZD1222 vaccination. The DNA of the CDR3 is TGTGCCAGCAGCCAAGGCGGGGAAGGCTATGGCTACACCTTC. It translates to CASSQGGEGYGYTF.